This T cell receptor beta chain was obtained from a study of T cell changes during pregnancy in multiple sclerosis. Produced via immunoSEQ multiplex PCR; TCRdb's table is partial and in-frame only. Of approximately 40,000 clones detected, roughly nine tenths appear once; the ten largest clones hold more than 5%. Germline loops: CDR1 SNHLY, CDR2 FYNNEI. Trimming at V came to 6 bases and at J to 3 bases, leaving 16 bases not matched to a gene. CDR3 length equals 18 residues. This clone has only one observation. Sequencing used CD8+ T cells from peripheral blood mononuclear cells, obtained in the third trimester of pregnancy. This sequence originates from a female donor with multiple sclerosis, enrolled in a pregnancy study. The chain recombines TRBV2 with TRBJ1-5; TRBD1 agrees at 8 bases. This chain's CDR3 is CASSGGTGGALNNQPQHF. The DNA for the CDR3 is TGTGCCAGCAGCGGAGGAACAGGGGGTGCCCTTAACAATCAGCCCCAGCATTTT.